Sequencing of this TCR beta chain was carried out in a study of blood T cell repertoires in COVID-19. Study-level background: The cDNA or gDNA used as material had been derived from T cells, B-cell-depleted T cells, or PBMCs.

Measured with immunoSEQ multiplex PCR; TCRdb has only the in-frame clones, and not every one. The table includes about 69,000 clones, nearly 90% detected once. The trim removed 4 bases at V and 1 base at J, leaving 2 bases unmatched. Germline V gene data show CDR1 as SGHVS and CDR2 as FNYEAQ. This CDR3 region has 15 residues. The sequencing sample was made of peripheral blood. The sequence derives from a man aged 50-60 years with acute or convalescent COVID-19. The chain couples TRBV7-6 to TRBJ2-1, with 9 positions matching TRBD1. CDR3 loop: CASSSGQGSYNEQFF. CDR3 DNA sequence: TGTGCCAGCAGCTCGGGACAGGGATCCTACAATGAGCAGTTCTTC. Full variable domain (rest looked up from reference TRBV7-6 and TRBJ2-1): GAGVSQSPRYKVTKRGQDVALRCDPISGHVSLYWYRQALGQGPEFLTYFNYEAQQDKSGLPNDRFSAERPEGSISTLTIQRTEQRDSAMYRCASSSGQGSYNEQFFGPGTRLTVL.